Below, 2 T cell receptor beta chains from the same sample are listed, as sequenced in a study of T cell changes during pregnancy in multiple sclerosis. TCRdb keeps only in-frame clones here, not all; method: immunoSEQ multiplex PCR. Altogether around 100,000 clones are present, around nine tenths being singletons, with the ten largest covering 0.95% to 1.5%. The source material was peripheral blood, sampled in the second trimester of pregnancy. The receptors stem from a female donor with multiple sclerosis, enrolled in a pregnancy study.

This CDR3 is CASSIEVGGGYTF. The CDR3 nucleotides are TGTGCCAGTAGTATAGAGGTCGGAGGCGGCTACACCTTC. The chain has TRBV19 and TRBJ1-2; D remains unclear. V gave up 0 bases and J gave up 8 bases, with 10 bases separating them. This CDR3 is 13 amino acids long. Per the germline V gene, CDR1 is LNHDA and CDR2 is SQIVND (reference sequence).

The chain joins TRBV28 to TRBJ2-1, with 7 nucleotides matching TRBD2. The CDR3 is made up of 16 amino acids. Unmatched junction bases numbered 20, after V lost 6 bases and J lost 12 bases. Per the germline V gene, CDR1 is MDHEN and CDR2 is SYDVKM. CDR3 region: CASSRQTPGRDSVQFF. For the CDR3, the DNA is TGTGCCAGCAGCCGGCAGACTCCGGGGAGGGATTCGGTGCAGTTCTTC. Supplemented by reference TRBV28 and TRBJ2-1, the full variable domain reads DVKVTQSSRYLVKRTGEKVFLECVQDMDHENMFWYRQDPGLGLRLIYFSYDVKMKEKGDIPEGYSVSREKKERFSLILESASTNQTSMYLCASSRQTPGRDSVQFFGPGTRLTVL.